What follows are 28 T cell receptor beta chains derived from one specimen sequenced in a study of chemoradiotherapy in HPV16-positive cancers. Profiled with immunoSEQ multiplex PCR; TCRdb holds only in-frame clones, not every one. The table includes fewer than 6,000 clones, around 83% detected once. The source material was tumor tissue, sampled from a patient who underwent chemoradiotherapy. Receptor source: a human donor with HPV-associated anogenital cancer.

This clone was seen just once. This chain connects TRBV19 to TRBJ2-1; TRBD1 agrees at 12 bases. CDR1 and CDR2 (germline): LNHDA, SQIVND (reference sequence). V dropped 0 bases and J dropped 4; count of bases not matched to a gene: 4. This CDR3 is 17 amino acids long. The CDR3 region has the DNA TGTGCCAGTAGTATAGATGAGGGACAGGGGGCATACAATGAGCAGTTCTTC. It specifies CASSIDEGQGAYNEQFF.

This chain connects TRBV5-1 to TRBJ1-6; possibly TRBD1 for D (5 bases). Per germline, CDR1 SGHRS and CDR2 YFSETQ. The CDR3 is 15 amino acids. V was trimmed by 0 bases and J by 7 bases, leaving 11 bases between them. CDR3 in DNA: TGCGCCAGCAGCTTGGTTCAGGGTGGGAATTCACCCCTCCACTTT. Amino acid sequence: CASSLVQGGNSPLHF.

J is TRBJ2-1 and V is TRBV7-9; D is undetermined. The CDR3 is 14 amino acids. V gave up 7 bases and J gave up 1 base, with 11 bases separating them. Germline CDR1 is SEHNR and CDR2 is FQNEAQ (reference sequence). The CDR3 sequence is CASTVTLSYNEQFF. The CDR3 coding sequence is TGTGCCAGCACCGTTACCCTATCCTACAATGAGCAGTTCTTC.

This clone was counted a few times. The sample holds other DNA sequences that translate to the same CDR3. The CDR3 spells CASSLVARGPYNEQFF. The DNA of the CDR3 is TGTGCCAGCAGCTTAGTGGCTAGAGGGCCCTACAATGAGCAGTTCTTC. The chain employs TRBV7-2 and TRBJ2-1, with a possible D match to TRBD2 (5 bases). Germline V gives CDR1 SGHTA, CDR2 FQGNSA. Trimming cost V 1 base and J 2 bases, with 12 bases left between them. There are 16 residues in the CDR3.

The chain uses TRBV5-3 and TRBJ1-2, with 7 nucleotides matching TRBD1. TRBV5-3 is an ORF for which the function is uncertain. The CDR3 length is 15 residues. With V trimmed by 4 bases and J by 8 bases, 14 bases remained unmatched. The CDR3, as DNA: TGTGCCAGAAGCCTGGGGAGACAGGGCGAGCGGGGCTACACCTTC. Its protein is CARSLGRQGERGYTF.

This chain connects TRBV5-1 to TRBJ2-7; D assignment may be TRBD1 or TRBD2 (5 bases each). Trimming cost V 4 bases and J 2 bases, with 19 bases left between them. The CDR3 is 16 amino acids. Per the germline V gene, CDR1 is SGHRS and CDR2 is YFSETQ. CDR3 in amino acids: CASSPLEGTPTYEQYF. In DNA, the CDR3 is TGCGCCAGCAGCCCCCTTGAGGGGACCCCTACCTACGAGCAGTACTTC.

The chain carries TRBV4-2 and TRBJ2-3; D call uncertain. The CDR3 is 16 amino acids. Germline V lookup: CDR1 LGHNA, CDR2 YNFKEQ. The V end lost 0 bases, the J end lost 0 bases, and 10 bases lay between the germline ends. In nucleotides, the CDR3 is TGTGCCAGCAGCCAAGATGGCAGCGTTAGCACAGATACGCAGTATTTT. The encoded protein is CASSQDGSVSTDTQYF.

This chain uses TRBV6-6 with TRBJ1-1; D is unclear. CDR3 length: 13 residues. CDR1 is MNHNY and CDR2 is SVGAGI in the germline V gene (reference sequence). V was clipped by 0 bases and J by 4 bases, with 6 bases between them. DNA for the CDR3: TGTGCCAGCAGTTACTCTCCGAGCACTGAAGCTTTCTTT. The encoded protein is CASSYSPSTEAFF.

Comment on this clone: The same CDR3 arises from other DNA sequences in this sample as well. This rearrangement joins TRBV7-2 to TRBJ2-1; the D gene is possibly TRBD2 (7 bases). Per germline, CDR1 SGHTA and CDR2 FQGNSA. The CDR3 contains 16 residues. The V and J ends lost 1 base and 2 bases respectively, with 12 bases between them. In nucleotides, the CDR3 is TGTGCCAGCAGCTTAGTGGCGCGGGGGCCCTACAATGAGCAGTTCTTC. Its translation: CASSLVARGPYNEQFF. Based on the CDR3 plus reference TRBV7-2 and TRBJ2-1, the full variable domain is GAGVSQSPSNKVTEKGKDVELRCDPISGHTALYWYRQSLGQGLEFLIYFQGNSAPDKSGLPSDRFSAERTGGSVSTLTIQRTQQEDSAVYLCASSLVARGPYNEQFFGPGTRLTVL.

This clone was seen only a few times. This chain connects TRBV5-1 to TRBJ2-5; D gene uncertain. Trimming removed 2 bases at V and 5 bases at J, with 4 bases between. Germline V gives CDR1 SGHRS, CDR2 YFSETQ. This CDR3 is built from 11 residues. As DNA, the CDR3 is TGCGCCAGCAGCTTAGAGGAGACCCAGTACTTC. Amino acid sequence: CASSLEETQYF. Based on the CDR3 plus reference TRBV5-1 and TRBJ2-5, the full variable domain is KAGVTQTPRYLIKTRGQQVTLSCSPISGHRSVSWYQQTPGQGLQFLFEYFSETQRNKGNFPGRFSGRQFSNSRSEMNVSTLELGDSALYLCASSLEETQYFGPGTRLLVL.

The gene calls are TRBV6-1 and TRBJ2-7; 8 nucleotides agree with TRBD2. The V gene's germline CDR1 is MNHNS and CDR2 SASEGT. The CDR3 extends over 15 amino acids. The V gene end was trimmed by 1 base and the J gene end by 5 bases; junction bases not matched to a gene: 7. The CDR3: CASSEEASGSNEQYF. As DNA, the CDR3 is TGTGCCAGCAGTGAAGAGGCTAGCGGGTCCAACGAGCAGTACTTC.

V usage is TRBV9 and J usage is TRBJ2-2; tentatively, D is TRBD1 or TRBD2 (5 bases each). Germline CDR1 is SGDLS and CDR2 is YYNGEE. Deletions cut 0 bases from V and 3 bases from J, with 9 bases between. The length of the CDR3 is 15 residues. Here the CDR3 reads CASSVGGTHTGELFF. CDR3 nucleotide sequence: TGTGCCAGCAGCGTAGGAGGGACCCACACCGGGGAGCTGTTTTTT. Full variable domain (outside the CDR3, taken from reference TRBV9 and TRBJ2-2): DSGVTQTPKHLITATGQRVTLRCSPRSGDLSVYWYQQSLDQGLQFLIQYYNGEERAKGNILERFSAQQFPDLHSELNLSSLELGDSALYFCASSVGGTHTGELFFGEGSRLTVL.

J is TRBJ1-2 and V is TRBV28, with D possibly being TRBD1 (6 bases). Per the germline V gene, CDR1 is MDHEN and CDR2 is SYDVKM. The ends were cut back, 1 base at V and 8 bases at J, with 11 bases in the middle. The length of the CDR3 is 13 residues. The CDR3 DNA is TGTGCCAGCAGTTTATCCGGCAGGGGAGGCTACACCTTC. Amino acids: CASSLSGRGGYTF.

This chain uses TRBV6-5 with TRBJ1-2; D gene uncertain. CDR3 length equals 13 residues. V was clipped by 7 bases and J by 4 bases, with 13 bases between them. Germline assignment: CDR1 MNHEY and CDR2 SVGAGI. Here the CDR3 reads CASTGLRGYGYTF. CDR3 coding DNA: TGTGCCAGCACCGGGCTACGGGGCTATGGCTACACCTTC.

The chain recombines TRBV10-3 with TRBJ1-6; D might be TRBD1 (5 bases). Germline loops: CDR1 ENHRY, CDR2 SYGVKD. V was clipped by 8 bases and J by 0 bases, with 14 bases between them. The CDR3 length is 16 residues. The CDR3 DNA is TGTGCCATCCGGGACGGAGGAAGCTCCTATAATTCACCCCTCCACTTT. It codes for CAIRDGGSSYNSPLHF.

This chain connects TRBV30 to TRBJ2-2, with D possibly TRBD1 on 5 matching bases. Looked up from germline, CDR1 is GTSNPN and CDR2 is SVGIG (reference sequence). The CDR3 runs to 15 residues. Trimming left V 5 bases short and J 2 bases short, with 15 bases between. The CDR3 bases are TGTGCCTGGTTGTTGAAGGGGCCCAACACCGGGGAGCTGTTTTTT. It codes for CAWLLKGPNTGELFF.

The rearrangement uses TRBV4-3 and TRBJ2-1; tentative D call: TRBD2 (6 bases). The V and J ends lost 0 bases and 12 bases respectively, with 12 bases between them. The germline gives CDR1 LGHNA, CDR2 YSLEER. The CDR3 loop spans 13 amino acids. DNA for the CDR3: TGCGCCAGCAGCCAAGATCCTGGGGACTGGCAGTTCTTC. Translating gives CASSQDPGDWQFF.

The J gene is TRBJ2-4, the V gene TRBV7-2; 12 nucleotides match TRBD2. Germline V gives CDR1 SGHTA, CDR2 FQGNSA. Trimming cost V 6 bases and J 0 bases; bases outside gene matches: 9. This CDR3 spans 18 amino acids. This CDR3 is CASRLRTSGILAKNIQYF. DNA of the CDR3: TGTGCCAGCAGACTTAGGACTAGCGGGATCTTAGCCAAAAACATTCAGTACTTC.

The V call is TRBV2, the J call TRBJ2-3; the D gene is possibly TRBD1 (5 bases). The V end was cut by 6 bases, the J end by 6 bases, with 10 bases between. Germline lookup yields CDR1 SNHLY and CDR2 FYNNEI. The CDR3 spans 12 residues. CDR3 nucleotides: TGTGCCAGCAGAGGGGCGCCCGATACGCAGTATTTT. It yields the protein CASRGAPDTQYF.

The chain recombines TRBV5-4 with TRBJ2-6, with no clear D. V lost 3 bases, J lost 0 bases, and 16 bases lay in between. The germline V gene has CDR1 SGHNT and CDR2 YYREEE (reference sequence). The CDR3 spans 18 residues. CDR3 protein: CASSSHGLPSSGANVLTF. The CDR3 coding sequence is TGTGCCAGCAGCTCACATGGGCTACCGAGCTCTGGGGCCAACGTCCTGACTTTC. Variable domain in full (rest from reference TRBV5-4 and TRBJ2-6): ETGVTQSPTHLIKTRGQQVTLRCSSQSGHNTVSWYQQALGQGPQFIFQYYREEENGRGNFPPRFSGLQFPNYSSELNVNALELDDSALYLCASSSHGLPSSGANVLTFGAGSRLTVL.

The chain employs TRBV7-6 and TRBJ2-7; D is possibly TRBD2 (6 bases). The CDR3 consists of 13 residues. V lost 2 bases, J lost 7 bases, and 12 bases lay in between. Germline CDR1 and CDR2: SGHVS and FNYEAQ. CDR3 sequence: CASSLYGGSEQYF. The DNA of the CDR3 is TGTGCCAGCAGCTTATATGGGGGGTCGGAGCAGTACTTC.

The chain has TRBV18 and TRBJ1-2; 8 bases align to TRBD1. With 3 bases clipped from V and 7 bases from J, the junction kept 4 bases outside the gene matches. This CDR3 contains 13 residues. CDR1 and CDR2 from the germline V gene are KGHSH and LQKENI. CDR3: CASSPAGGSGYTF. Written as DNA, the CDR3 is TGTGCCAGCTCACCGGCAGGGGGCTCTGGCTACACCTTC.

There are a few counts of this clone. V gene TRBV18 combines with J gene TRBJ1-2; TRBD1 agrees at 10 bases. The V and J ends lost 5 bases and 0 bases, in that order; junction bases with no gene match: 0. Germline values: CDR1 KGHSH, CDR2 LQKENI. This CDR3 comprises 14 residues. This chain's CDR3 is CASSGTGANYGYTF. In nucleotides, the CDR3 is TGTGCCAGCTCAGGGACAGGGGCTAACTATGGCTACACCTTC.

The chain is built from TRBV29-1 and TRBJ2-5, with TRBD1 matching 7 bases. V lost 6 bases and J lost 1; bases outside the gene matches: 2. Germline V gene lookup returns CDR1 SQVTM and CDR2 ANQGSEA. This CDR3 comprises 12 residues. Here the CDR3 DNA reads TGCAGCGTGAGGGGGCTCCAAGAGACCCAGTACTTC. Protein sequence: CSVRGLQETQYF. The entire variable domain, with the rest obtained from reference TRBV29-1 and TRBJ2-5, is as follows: SAVISQKPSRDICQRGTSLTIQCQVDSQVTMMFWYRQQPGQSLTLIATANQGSEATYESGFVIDKFPISRPNLTFSTLTVSNMSPEDSSIYLCSVRGLQETQYFGPGTRLLVL.

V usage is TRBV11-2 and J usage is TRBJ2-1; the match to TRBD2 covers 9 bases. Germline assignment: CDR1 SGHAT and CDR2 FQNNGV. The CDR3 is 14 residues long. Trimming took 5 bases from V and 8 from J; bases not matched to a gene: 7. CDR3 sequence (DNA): TGTGCCAGCAGCATAGCGGGGGTCCTTTATGAGCAGTTCTTC. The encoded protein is CASSIAGVLYEQFF.

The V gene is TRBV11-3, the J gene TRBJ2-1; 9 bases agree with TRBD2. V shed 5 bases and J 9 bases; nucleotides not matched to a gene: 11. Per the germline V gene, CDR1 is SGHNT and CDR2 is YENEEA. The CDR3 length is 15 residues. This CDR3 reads CASSTSGTSRGEQFF. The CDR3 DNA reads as TGTGCCAGCAGCACCTCCGGGACTAGCAGGGGTGAGCAGTTCTTC.

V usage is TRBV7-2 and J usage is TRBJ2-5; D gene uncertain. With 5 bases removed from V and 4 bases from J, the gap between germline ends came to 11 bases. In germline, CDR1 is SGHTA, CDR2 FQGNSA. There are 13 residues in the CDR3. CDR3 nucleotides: TGTGCCAGCAGCCCCGAGTCGAGAGAGACCCAGTACTTC. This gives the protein CASSPESRETQYF.

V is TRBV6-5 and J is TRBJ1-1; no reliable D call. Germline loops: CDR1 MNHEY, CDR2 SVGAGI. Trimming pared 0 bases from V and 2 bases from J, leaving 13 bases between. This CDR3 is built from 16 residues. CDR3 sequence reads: CASSYSGLRPNTEAFF. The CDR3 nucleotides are TGTGCCAGCAGTTACTCGGGCCTCCGTCCTAACACTGAAGCTTTCTTT.